Sequencing of this TCR beta chain was carried out in a study of cytomegalovirus exposure and HLA in healthy donors. Study-level points and caveats: What a later analysis showed was that several of the most significant clusters appeared linked to common viral pathogens.

The J segment lost 3 bases and the V segment lost 6 bases, leaving 5 bases of the junction unmatched. Germline V lookup: CDR1 MNHEY, CDR2 SVGAGI. This CDR3 spans 15 amino acids. In regard to this clone: Its target is not known.

Primers included in the PCR were 60 Vbeta and 13 Jbeta primers. Profiling relied on immunoSEQ multiplex PCR, and the TCRdb table lists in-frame clones only, not all of them. This table has around 110,000 clones, over 75% appearing once. The TCR comes from a man aged 25-45 years in good health and CMV-seronegative. The V gene is TRBV6-5, the J gene TRBJ2-1; 10 bases fit TRBD2. Specimen: PBMCs. The CDR3 region has the DNA TGTGCCAGCAGCTACCGGACTAGCGGCTACAATGAGCAGTTCTTC. Translated: CASSYRTSGYNEQFF.